The source of this T cell receptor (beta chain) is a study of T-cell memory formation after mild COVID-19. Study-level findings and limits: Clones that contracted clustered mainly in CM and EM if CD4+ and in EMRA if CD8+. CD4/CD8 balance held among clones contracting day 15 to 85, and later expanders leaned CD4+.

TCRdb itself ran the 5' RACE reads through MiXCR, one entry per CDR3 protein. The data contain roughly 40,000 distinct CDR3 sequences, over 6.5% of them seen just once; the ten biggest clones take up about 0.8%. This clonotype came up many times. Its antigen is not identified. The source is an adult who had mild COVID-19 (a few samples of this study predate the infection). Cell type and time point are not known. The sample comprised PBMCs or a T cell subset sorted from them (not recorded which).

The CDR3 is CASSLSPREQFF. CDR3 DNA sequence: TGTGCCAGCAGCTTAAGTCCGAGGGAGCAGTTCTTC. V gene TRBV7-3 combines with J gene TRBJ2-1; D remains unclear. Deletions cut 1 base from V and 10 bases from J, with 8 bases between. Germline V gene sequence: CDR1 SGHTA, CDR2 FQGTGA. The CDR3 extends over 12 amino acids.